This T cell receptor beta chain is from a study of human T cells and chemical hapten exposure. Study-level information: Patients additionally received therapeutic doses of diphenylcyclopropenone on the scalp once a week, and this continued throughout the approximately 25-week study. Patients were mainly female, each with alopecia areata, totalis or universalis. General observations from the study: TCRs whose frequency exceeded 1 in 1000 remained the same following DPC sensitization.

MiXCR was run by TCRdb on the RACE reads, yielding one entry per CDR3 protein. The top ten clones hold 2% to 3% of a sample with more than 250,000 distinct CDR3 sequences, roughly 8.9% of them seen once. Time point described: pre-sensitization, week 0. As for treatment: therapeutic diphenylcyclopropenone sensitization with weekly scalp DPC. This clonotype has only a few counts. The antigen is undetermined. The V end was cut by 2 bases, the J end by 1 base, with 13 bases between. This CDR3 is 16 amino acids long. CDR1 is SGDLS and CDR2 is YYNGEE in the germline V gene. This TCR derives from a woman between 40 and 55 years old with alopecia areata. Some clones in this sample may be carry-over from other donors' samples. This specimen consisted of whole blood, obtained in connection with sensitization to the hapten diphenylcyclopropenone (DPC). V usage is TRBV9 and J usage is TRBJ1-3; D is possibly TRBD1 (6 bases). The CDR3 DNA is TGTGCCAGCAGCGTCCGCCAGGACAGTTCTGGAAACACCATATATTTT. Translating it yields CASSVRQDSSGNTIYF.